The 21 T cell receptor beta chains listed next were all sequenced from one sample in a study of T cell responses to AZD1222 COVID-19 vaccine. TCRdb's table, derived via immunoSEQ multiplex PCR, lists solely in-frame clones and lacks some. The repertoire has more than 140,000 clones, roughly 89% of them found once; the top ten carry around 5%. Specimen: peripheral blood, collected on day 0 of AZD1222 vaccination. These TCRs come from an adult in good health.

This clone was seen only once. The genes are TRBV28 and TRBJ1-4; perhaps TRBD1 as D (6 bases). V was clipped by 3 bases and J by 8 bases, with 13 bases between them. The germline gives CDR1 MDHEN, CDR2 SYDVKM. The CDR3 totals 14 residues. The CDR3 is CASSLAGEGEKLFF. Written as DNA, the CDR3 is TGTGCCAGCAGTTTGGCAGGGGAGGGGGAAAAACTGTTTTTT.

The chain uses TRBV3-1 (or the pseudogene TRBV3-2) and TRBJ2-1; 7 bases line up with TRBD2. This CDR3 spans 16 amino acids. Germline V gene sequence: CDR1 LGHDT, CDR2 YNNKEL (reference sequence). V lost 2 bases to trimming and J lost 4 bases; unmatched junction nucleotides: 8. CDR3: CASSQLGGRGYNEQFF. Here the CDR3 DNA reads TGTGCCAGCAGCCAATTGGGCGGGAGAGGTTACAATGAGCAGTTCTTC.

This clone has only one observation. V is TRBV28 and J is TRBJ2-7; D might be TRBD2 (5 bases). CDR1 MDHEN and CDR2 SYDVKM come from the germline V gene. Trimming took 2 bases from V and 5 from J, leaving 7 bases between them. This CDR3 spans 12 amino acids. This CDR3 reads CASSLRGNEQYF. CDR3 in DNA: TGTGCCAGCAGTTTACGGGGTAACGAGCAGTACTTC.

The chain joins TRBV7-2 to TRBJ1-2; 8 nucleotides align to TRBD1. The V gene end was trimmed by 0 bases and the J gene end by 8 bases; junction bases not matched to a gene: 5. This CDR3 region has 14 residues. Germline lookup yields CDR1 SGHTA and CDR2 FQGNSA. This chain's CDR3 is CASSLAQGARGYTF. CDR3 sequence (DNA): TGTGCCAGCAGCTTAGCGCAGGGGGCGAGGGGCTACACCTTC.

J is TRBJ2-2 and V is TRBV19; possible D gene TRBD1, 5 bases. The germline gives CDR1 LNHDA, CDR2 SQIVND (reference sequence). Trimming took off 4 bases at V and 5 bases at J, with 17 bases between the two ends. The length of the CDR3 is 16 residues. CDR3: CASSRERQTLTGELFF. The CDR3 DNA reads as TGTGCCAGTAGTAGGGAAAGACAGACACTAACCGGGGAGCTGTTTTTT.

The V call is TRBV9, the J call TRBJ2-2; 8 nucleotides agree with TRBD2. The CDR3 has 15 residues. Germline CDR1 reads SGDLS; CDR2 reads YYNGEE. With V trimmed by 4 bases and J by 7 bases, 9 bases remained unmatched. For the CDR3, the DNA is TGTGCCAGCAGCCCAAGCGGGAGAAGGGACGGGGAGCTGTTTTTT. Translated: CASSPSGRRDGELFF. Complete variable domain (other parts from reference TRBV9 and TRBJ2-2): DSGVTQTPKHLITATGQRVTLRCSPRSGDLSVYWYQQSLDQGLQFLIQYYNGEERAKGNILERFSAQQFPDLHSELNLSSLELGDSALYFCASSPSGRRDGELFFGEGSRLTVL.

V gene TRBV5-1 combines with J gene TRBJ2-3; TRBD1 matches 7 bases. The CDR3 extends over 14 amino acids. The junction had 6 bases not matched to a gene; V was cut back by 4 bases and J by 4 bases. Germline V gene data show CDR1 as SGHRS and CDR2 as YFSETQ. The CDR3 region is CASSIPTGSDTQYF. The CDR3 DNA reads TGCGCCAGCAGCATCCCGACAGGGTCAGATACGCAGTATTTT.

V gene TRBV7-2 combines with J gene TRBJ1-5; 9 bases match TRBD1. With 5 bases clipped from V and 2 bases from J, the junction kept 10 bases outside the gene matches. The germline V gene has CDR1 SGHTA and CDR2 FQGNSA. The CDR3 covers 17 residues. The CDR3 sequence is CASSVGQGRLGNQPQHF. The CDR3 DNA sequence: TGTGCCAGCAGCGTGGGACAGGGCCGTTTAGGCAATCAGCCCCAGCATTTT.

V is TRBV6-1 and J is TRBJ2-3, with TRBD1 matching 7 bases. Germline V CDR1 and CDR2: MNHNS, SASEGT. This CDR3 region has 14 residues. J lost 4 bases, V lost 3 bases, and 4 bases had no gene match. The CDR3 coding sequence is TGTGCCAGCAGTGACGGACAGGATCCAGATACGCAGTATTTT. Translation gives CASSDGQDPDTQYF.

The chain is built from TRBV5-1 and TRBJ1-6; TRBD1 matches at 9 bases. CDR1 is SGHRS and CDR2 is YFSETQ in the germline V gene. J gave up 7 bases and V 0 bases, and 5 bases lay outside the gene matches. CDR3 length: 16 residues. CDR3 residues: CASSLVSGTGNSPLHF. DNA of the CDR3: TGCGCCAGCAGCTTGGTGTCCGGGACAGGGAATTCACCCCTCCACTTT.

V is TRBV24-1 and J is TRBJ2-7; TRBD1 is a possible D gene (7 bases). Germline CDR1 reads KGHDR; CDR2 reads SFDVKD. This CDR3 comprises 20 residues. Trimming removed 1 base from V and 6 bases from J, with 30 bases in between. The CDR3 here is CATSDLIVSDSQGGFPEQYF. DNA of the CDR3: TGTGCCACCAGTGATTTAATTGTTTCCGATTCGCAGGGGGGCTTTCCCGAGCAGTACTTC.

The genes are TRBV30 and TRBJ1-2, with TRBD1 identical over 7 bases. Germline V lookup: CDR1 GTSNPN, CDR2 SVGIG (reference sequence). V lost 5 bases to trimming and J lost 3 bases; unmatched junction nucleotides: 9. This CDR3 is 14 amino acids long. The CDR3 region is CAWYRRQGHYGYTF. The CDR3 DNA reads TGTGCCTGGTATCGAAGACAGGGCCACTATGGCTACACCTTC.

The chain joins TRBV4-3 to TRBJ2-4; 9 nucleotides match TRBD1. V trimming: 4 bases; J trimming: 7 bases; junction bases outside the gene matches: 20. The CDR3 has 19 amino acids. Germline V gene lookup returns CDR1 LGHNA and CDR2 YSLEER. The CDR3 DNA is TGCGCCAGCAGCCGATACTCACAGGGGGCGCTGACCGTAGGGAACATTCAGTACTTC. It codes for CASSRYSQGALTVGNIQYF.

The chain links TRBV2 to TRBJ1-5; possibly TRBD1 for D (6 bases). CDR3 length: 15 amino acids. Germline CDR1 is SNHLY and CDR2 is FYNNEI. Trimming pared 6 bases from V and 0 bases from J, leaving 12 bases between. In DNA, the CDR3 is TGTGCCAGCAGAGCAGGACAGAATAGCAATCAGCCCCAGCATTTT. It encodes CASRAGQNSNQPQHF.

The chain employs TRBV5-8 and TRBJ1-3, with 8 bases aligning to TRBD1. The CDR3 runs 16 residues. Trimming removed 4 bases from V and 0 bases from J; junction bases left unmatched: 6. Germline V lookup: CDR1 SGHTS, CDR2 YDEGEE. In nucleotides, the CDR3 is TGTGCCAGCAGCCGGAGGACAGGGAGCTCTGGAAACACCATATATTTT. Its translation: CASSRRTGSSGNTIYF.

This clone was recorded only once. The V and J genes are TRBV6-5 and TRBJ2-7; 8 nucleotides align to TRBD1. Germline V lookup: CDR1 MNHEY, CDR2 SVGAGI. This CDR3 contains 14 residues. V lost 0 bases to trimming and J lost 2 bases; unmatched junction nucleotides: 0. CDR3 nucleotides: TGTGCCAGCAGTTACTCGACAGGGGCCTACGAGCAGTACTTC. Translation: CASSYSTGAYEQYF.

CDR3 nucleotide sequence: TGTGCCAGCAGCGGAGGGACGGCTAATCAGCCCCAGCATTTT. Residues: CASSGGTANQPQHF. The chain couples TRBV4-2 to TRBJ1-5, with D perhaps matching TRBD1 (5 bases). The CDR3 runs 14 residues. V lost 5 bases, J lost 4 bases, and 12 bases lay in between. Germline assignment: CDR1 LGHNA and CDR2 YNFKEQ.

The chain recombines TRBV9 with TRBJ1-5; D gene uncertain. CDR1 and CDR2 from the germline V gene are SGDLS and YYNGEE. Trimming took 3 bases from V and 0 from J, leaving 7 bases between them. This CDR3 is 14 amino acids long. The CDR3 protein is CASSEDGSNQPQHF. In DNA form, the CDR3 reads TGTGCCAGCAGCGAGGACGGTAGCAATCAGCCCCAGCATTTT.

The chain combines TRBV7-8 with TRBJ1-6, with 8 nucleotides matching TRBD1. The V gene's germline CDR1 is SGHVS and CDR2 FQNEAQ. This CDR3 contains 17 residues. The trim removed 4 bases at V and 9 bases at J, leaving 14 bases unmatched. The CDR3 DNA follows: TGTGCCAGCAGCTCACAGGACAGGGCGGTTGTGGGTTCACCCCTCCACTTT. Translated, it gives CASSSQDRAVVGSPLHF.

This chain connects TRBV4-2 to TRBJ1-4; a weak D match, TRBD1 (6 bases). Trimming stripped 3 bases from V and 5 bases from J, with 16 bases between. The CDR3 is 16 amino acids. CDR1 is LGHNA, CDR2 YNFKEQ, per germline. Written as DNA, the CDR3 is TGTGCCAGCAGCCAGGGCGAGCGACAGGCCAATGAAAAACTGTTTTTT. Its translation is CASSQGERQANEKLFF.

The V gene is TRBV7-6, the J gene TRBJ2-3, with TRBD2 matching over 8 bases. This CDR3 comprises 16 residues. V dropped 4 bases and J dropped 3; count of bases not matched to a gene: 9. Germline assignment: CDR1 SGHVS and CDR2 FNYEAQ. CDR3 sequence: CASSSSGGAETDTQYF. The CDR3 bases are TGTGCCAGCAGCTCCTCCGGGGGGGCAGAGACAGATACGCAGTATTTT.